Presented here are 5 T cell receptor beta chains from one specimen sequenced in a study of neoadjuvant anti-PD-1 for oral cavity cancer (dated by TCRdb to the early 2020s). Library construction relied on the immunoSEQ multiplex PCR assay. Drawn from immuneACCESS, this table holds only the in-frame rearrangements with V and J called that TCRdb kept. Clones are partly lost; checked studies trace under half to an unresolved V gene and leave the rest unexplained. Present in this sample are 10,000 to 15,000 clones, roughly 60% of which were seen just once. In total, the top ten clones hold around 2% of the sample. Per the publication, the time point label means: before neoadjuvant nivolumab. This specimen consisted of PBMCs, obtained before nivolumab (anti-PD-1) treatment. These receptors were obtained from a person between 40 and 85 years old with oral cavity squamous cell carcinoma.

The chain is built from TRBV27 and TRBJ1-6, with unresolved D. The V end lost 8 bases, the J end lost 5 bases, and 13 bases lay between the germline ends. The V gene's germline CDR1 is MNHEY and CDR2 SMNVEV (reference sequence). The CDR3 totals 14 residues. The CDR3, as DNA: TGTGCCAGCGGTAGGCAGGCAAATAATTCACCCCTCCACTTT. It encodes CASGRQANNSPLHF.

V usage is TRBV11-2 and J usage is TRBJ1-4, with 7 bases identical to TRBD1. CDR1 SGHAT and CDR2 FQNNGV come from the germline V gene. This CDR3 has 16 amino acids. Losses at the gene ends were 4 bases for V and 3 bases for J; bases not matched to a gene: 8. The CDR3 nucleotides read TGTGCCAGCAGCTCAAGGGGCAGGGGGTCTAATGAAAAACTGTTTTTT. Protein: CASSSRGRGSNEKLFF.

A few counts support this clone. The V gene is TRBV9, the J gene TRBJ1-6, with unresolved D. The CDR3 spans 14 residues. V was trimmed by 0 bases and J by 9 bases, leaving 10 bases between them. The V gene's germline CDR1 is SGDLS and CDR2 YYNGEE. CDR3: CASSVDGGSSPLHF. The CDR3 region has the DNA TGTGCCAGCAGCGTAGATGGAGGCAGTTCACCCCTCCACTTT.

A word on this clone: Its ends do not fully match the called genes, so a read error is possible. The chain has TRBV2 and TRBJ1-5; the D gene is possibly TRBD1 (6 bases). Germline V gene data show CDR1 as SNHLY and CDR2 as FYNNEI. The CDR3 totals 16 residues. CDR3: CASSEGPRQVNQPQHF. The CDR3 DNA sequence: TGTGCCAGCAGCGAAGGGCCCCGACAGGTCAATCAGCCCCAGCATTTT. Drawing the rest from reference TRBV2 and TRBJ1-5, the complete variable domain is EPEVTQTPSHQVTQMGQEVILRCVPISNHLYFYWYRQILGQKVEFLVSFYNNEISEKSEIFDDQFSVERPDGSNFTLKIRSTKLEDSAMYFCASSEGPRQVNQPQHFGDGTRLSIL.

V gene TRBV28 combines with J gene TRBJ2-7, with a weak D call TRBD2 (5 bases). The CDR3 is 13 residues long. Between the trimmed V and J ends, which lost 6 bases and 2 bases, there was a span of 11 bases. Germline V gene data show CDR1 as MDHEN and CDR2 as SYDVKM. The CDR3 DNA follows: TGTGCCAGCAGGAGGGCCGGAGCCTACGAGCAGTACTTC. The encoded protein is CASRRAGAYEQYF.